This T cell receptor beta chain stems from a study of response to subunit inactivated influenza vaccine. This clonotype occurred a few times. The antigen is undetermined. Study findings and constraints: The authors suggested that few new T cells are recruited per seasonal influenza vaccination.

TCRdb reprocessed the RT-PCR reads via MiXCR and lists one record per CDR3 protein. The repertoire holds around 760,000 distinct CDR3 sequences, about 15% seen once, with 5.5% to 8% in the top ten. This CDR3 is 10 amino acids long. Trimming removed 11 bases from V and 6 bases from J, with 8 bases in between. The V gene's germline CDR1 is SEHNR and CDR2 FQNEAQ (reference sequence). The specimen comprised PBMCs from blood, sampled less than 15 days before vaccination. This receptor was taken from a man aged 50 to 59 who received an inactivated influenza vaccine. This chain links TRBV7-9 with TRBJ2-1; no firm D call. CDR3 sequence: CALSANEQFF. CDR3 DNA: TGTGCCCTATCCGCCAATGAGCAGTTCTTC.